The 14 T cell receptor beta chains presented below share a single source sample, sequenced in a study of radiotherapy plus CTLA-4 blockade in lung cancer (dated by TCRdb to between 2017 and 2018). The library relied on the immunoSEQ multiplex PCR assay. TCRdb carries this immuneACCESS record with in-frame sequences only. Its versions omit some clonotypes, under half of them owing to an unresolved V gene in the studies checked, with the rest unexplained. This sample lists 60,000 to 65,000 clones; about 72% were detected once. Approximately 4% of the sample rests with the top ten. The material was peripheral blood, obtained from a patient treated with radiotherapy plus ipilimumab. All receptors derive from a human donor with non-small cell lung cancer who had a complete response to radiotherapy plus ipilimumab.

The chain carries TRBV4-3 and TRBJ2-1; no clear D gene. In germline, CDR1 is LGHNA, CDR2 YSLEER. This CDR3 is 15 amino acids long. Trimming pared 2 bases from V and 2 bases from J, leaving 10 bases between. The CDR3 DNA reads as TGCGCCAGCAGCCAACATCTCGACACCTACAATGAGCAGTTCTTC. This sequence encodes CASSQHLDTYNEQFF.

This clone came up a few times. CDR3 coding DNA: TGTGCCATCAGTGAACTAGCGGGACACAATGAGCAGTTCTTC. Encoded protein: CAISELAGHNEQFF. The chain joins TRBV10-3 to TRBJ2-1; the match to TRBD2 covers 10 bases. The CDR3 runs to 14 residues. The V and J ends lost 3 bases and 5 bases, in that order; junction bases with no gene match: 1. Germline V gene lookup returns CDR1 ENHRY and CDR2 SYGVKD.

This clone was seen a single time. CDR3 bases: TGTGCCAGCAGCTCAACGGACAGGGCGAGGGAGCAGTACGTC. This gives the protein CASSSTDRAREQYV. The chain joins TRBV5-6 to TRBJ2-7, with 8 bases that match TRBD1. Trimming at V came to 3 bases and at J to 7 bases, leaving 9 bases not matched to a gene. The CDR3 has 14 residues. In germline, CDR1 is SGHDT, CDR2 YYEEEE.

J is TRBJ2-3 and V is TRBV15; 11 bases match TRBD2. V lost 1 base to trimming and J lost 8 bases; unmatched junction nucleotides: 11. Germline V gene sequence: CDR1 LNHNV, CDR2 YYDKDF (reference sequence). CDR3 length: 17 residues. The CDR3 sequence: CATSRGGTSGSKGTQYF. As DNA, the CDR3 is TGTGCCACCAGCAGAGGAGGGACTAGCGGATCGAAGGGTACGCAGTATTTT.

Remarks on this clone: Distinct nucleotide sequences in the sample also encode this CDR3. The CDR3 DNA sequence: TGCGCCAGCAGCTTACGGGGGGGAAACGAGCAGTACTTC. It specifies CASSLRGGNEQYF. This rearrangement joins TRBV5-1 to TRBJ2-7; 8 bases align to TRBD2. The V and J ends lost 2 bases and 5 bases, in that order; junction bases with no gene match: 3. The germline V gene has CDR1 SGHRS and CDR2 YFSETQ. This CDR3 is 13 amino acids long.

The chain has TRBV6-5 and TRBJ1-5, with 7 nucleotides matching TRBD1. The germline gives CDR1 MNHEY, CDR2 SVGAGI. V lost 5 bases and J lost 2; bases outside the gene matches: 6. There are 15 residues in the CDR3. The DNA for the CDR3 is TGTGCCAGCAGTATTGCAGGGGGGGGCAATCAGCCCCAGCATTTT. It translates to CASSIAGGGNQPQHF.

V is TRBV5-4 and J is TRBJ2-4; possibly TRBD2 for D (5 bases). V lost 0 bases and J 8 bases, leaving 12 bases between the germline ends. CDR1 is SGHNT and CDR2 is YYREEE in the germline V gene (reference sequence). CDR3 length: 14 amino acids. CDR3 sequence reads: CASSLGTVSDIQYF. CDR3 DNA sequence: TGTGCCAGCAGCTTGGGGACTGTTAGCGACATTCAGTACTTC. Using reference TRBV5-4 and TRBJ2-4 for the parts outside the CDR3, the full variable domain is ETGVTQSPTHLIKTRGQQVTLRCSSQSGHNTVSWYQQALGQGPQFIFQYYREEENGRGNFPPRFSGLQFPNYSSELNVNALELDDSALYLCASSLGTVSDIQYFGAGTRLSVL.

Only one count was recorded for this clone. V gene TRBV7-2 combines with J gene TRBJ2-7; 10 positions match TRBD2. Trimming removed 4 bases from V and 6 bases from J; junction bases left unmatched: 6. Germline CDR1 is SGHTA and CDR2 is FQGNSA. The length of the CDR3 is 14 residues. Here the CDR3 reads CASSSSSGSSEQYV. CDR3 DNA: TGTGCCAGCAGCTCATCTAGCGGGAGCTCCGAGCAGTACGTC.

This clone occurred once. The chain couples TRBV4-1 to TRBJ2-1, with TRBD2 identical over 7 bases. Germline assignment: CDR1 MGHRA and CDR2 YSYEKL. V gave up 1 base and J gave up 9 bases; unmatched junction bases: 15. This CDR3 has 17 amino acids. CDR3 sequence reads: CASSQVLREKGVGEQFF. In DNA, the CDR3 is TGCGCCAGCAGCCAAGTGCTGCGGGAGAAGGGTGTCGGTGAGCAGTTCTTC.

The rearrangement uses TRBV7-8 and TRBJ2-3, with D perhaps matching TRBD2 (6 bases). This CDR3 region has 15 residues. Trimming stripped 5 bases from V and 3 bases from J, with 15 bases between. Germline-derived CDR1 and CDR2 are SGHVS and FQNEAQ. CDR3 sequence reads: CASSLRREWTDTQYF. The CDR3 coding sequence is TGTGCCAGCAGCCTACGACGGGAGTGGACAGATACGCAGTATTTT. The full variable domain, its missing parts supplied by reference TRBV7-8 and TRBJ2-3, is GAGVSQSPRYKVAKRGQDVALRCDPISGHVSLFWYQQALGQGPEFLTYFQNEAQLDKSGLPSDRFFAERPEGSVSTLKIQRTQQEDSAVYLCASSLRREWTDTQYFGPGTRLTVL.

This clone was counted a few times. This chain joins TRBV6-5 and TRBJ1-3, with D unclear. Trimming stripped 6 bases from V and 3 bases from J, with 12 bases between. Germline V gene data show CDR1 as MNHEY and CDR2 as SVGAGI. CDR3 size: 14 residues. CDR3 bases: TGTGCCAGCAGCCCCGAACCCCTTGGAAACACCATATATTTT. Amino acid sequence: CASSPEPLGNTIYF.

The chain has TRBV23-1 and TRBJ1-2, with 7 bases fitting TRBD1. TRBV23-1 is classed as an ORF, of uncertain function. The ends lost 2 bases at V and 9 bases at J; junction bases unmatched: 12. The CDR3 contains 15 residues. CDR3 nucleotide sequence: TGCGCCAGCAGTCAAAACTGGCAGGGGGGTTCTCGCTACACCTTC. Its translation: CASSQNWQGGSRYTF.

This chain connects TRBV4-3 to TRBJ2-5; 8 bases fit TRBD2. From germline, CDR1 is LGHNA and CDR2 YSLEER. J lost 1 base, V lost 5 bases, and 9 bases had no gene match. The CDR3 runs 16 residues. Here the CDR3 reads CASSFRAGDIQETQYF. CDR3 in DNA: TGCGCCAGCAGCTTCCGAGCGGGAGATATCCAAGAGACCCAGTACTTC.

In DNA form, the CDR3 reads TGCAGCGTGACAGGGGGAGCGGTCACTGAAGCTTTCTTT. This encodes CSVTGGAVTEAFF. The chain has TRBV29-1 and TRBJ1-1; 9 bases align to TRBD1. Looked up from germline, CDR1 is SQVTM and CDR2 is ANQGSEA. V trimming: 6 bases; J trimming: 4 bases; junction bases outside the gene matches: 6. The CDR3 is 13 amino acids.